This TCR beta chain was captured by sequencing in a study of CD8 T cells in Susac syndrome. TCR beta was sequenced from blood CD8+ and CD4+ T cells. Relapsing-remitting disease, either stable or active, was present in the multiple sclerosis controls, who were treatment-naive patients. While CD8+ and CD4+ T cells were isolated negatively, TEMRA cells were enriched by FACS. Random hexamers served to reverse transcribe about 0.45 to 1 ug RNA. Coverage of TCR beta CDR3 amplification by immunoSEQ multiplex PCR extended to 54 Vbeta and 13 Jbeta. TCRdb itself ran the immunoSEQ multiplex PCR reads through MiXCR, one entry per CDR3 protein. Found here are about 250,000 distinct CDR3 sequences, 80% to 95% of them singletons; the top ten hold less than 0.075%. The receptor comes from a human donor with multiple sclerosis. The specimen was CD4+ T cells from PBMCs.

The CDR3 spells CATSRGDRDQPQHF. CDR3 DNA sequence: TGTGCCACCAGCAGAGGGGACAGGGATCAGCCCCAGCATTTT. V and J are TRBV15 and TRBJ1-5; 9 nucleotides match TRBD1. The CDR3 totals 14 residues. CDR1 and CDR2 (germline): LNHNV, YYDKDF (reference sequence). V shed 1 base and J 5 bases; nucleotides not matched to a gene: 0.